The 8 T cell receptor beta chains presented below share a single source sample, sequenced in a study of neurological immune-mediated disorders. Time point meaning: longitudinal time-point 2. Each CDR3 protein is one row after TCRdb ran MiXCR on the 5' RACE reads. This sample carries about 49,000 distinct CDR3 sequences, less than 15% of them seen once, and the ten largest clones take less than 5.5%. Sequenced sample: PBMCs. These receptors were obtained from a male donor with HTLV-1-associated myelopathy (HAM/TSP).

The chain joins TRBV3-1 to TRBJ1-2; maybe TRBD1 (5 bases). The CDR3 is 14 amino acids. Germline V CDR1 and CDR2: LGHDT, YNNKEL (reference sequence). This CDR3 reads CVISRGDSGGGYTF. CDR3 sequence (DNA): TGTGTCATCAGCCGAGGGGACTCCGGCGGTGGCTACACCTTC.

This clonotype has at least ten counts. This chain uses TRBV7-2 with TRBJ2-5; 10 bases are shared with TRBD2. Losses at the gene ends were 5 bases for V and 4 bases for J; bases not matched to a gene: 16. This CDR3 spans 18 amino acids. Germline loops: CDR1 SGHTA, CDR2 FQGNSA. CDR3 amino acids: CASSNPPGLAPFGETQYF. CDR3 coding DNA: TGTGCCAGCAGCAATCCGCCGGGACTAGCGCCCTTTGGAGAGACCCAGTACTTC.

This clonotype was seen many times. V and J are TRBV24-1 and TRBJ2-7; D call uncertain. CDR3 length equals 14 residues. Trimming removed 3 bases from V and 5 bases from J, with 13 bases in between. Germline CDR1 is KGHDR and CDR2 is SFDVKD. In DNA, the CDR3 is TGTGCCACCAGTGATCGCCCCGGACGGGACGAGCAGTACTTC. It translates to CATSDRPGRDEQYF.

This clonotype has a count of ten or more. The rearrangement joins TRBV12-3 or TRBV12-4 to TRBJ1-2; a weak D match, TRBD1 (6 bases). Trimming shortened V by 7 bases and J by 8 bases, and 14 bases separated the two germline ends. The CDR3 extends over 12 amino acids. The CDR3 here is CASTKDSRGYTF. CDR3 DNA: TGTGCCAGCACTAAGGACAGCCGCGGCTACACCTTC.

This clonotype was detected ten times or more. V is TRBV20-1 and J is TRBJ1-1, with unresolved D. This CDR3 region has 13 residues. V was pared by 6 bases and J by 3 bases, with 14 bases between. Germline V lookup: CDR1 DFQATT, CDR2 SNEGSKA (reference sequence). The CDR3 DNA reads as TGCAGTGCCTCCTATCTGAGGGACACTGAAGCTTTCTTT. Protein product: CSASYLRDTEAFF.

In regard to this clonotype: A much bigger clone sits one base away, suggesting this may be a read error. This chain connects TRBV20-1 to TRBJ2-7, with D unresolved. Germline assignment: CDR1 DFQATT and CDR2 SNEGSKA (reference sequence). The V end was cut by 0 bases, the J end by 4 bases, with 22 bases between. The CDR3 extends over 17 amino acids. The DNA for the CDR3 is TGCAGTGCTAGAGATCCCCCTCCGGTGCTGGGGTCTTACGAGCAGTACTTC. Amino acid sequence: CSARDPPPVLGSYEQYF.

This clonotype was seen repeatedly, ten times or more. The chain combines TRBV20-1 with TRBJ2-5; the D gene is possibly TRBD1 (6 bases). Germline-derived CDR1 and CDR2 are DFQATT and SNEGSKA (reference sequence). V was shortened by 3 bases and J by 0 bases, with 8 bases between the two germline ends. This CDR3 spans 13 amino acids. DNA of the CDR3: TGCAGTGCTAGGGACAGTCACCAAGAGACCCAGTACTTC. Protein sequence: CSARDSHQETQYF.

This clonotype was counted ten times or more. V is TRBV10-2 and J is TRBJ1-1; D perhaps matches TRBD1 (5 bases). The CDR3 is 14 residues long. CDR1 and CDR2 (germline): WSHSY, SAAADI. The V end was cut by 3 bases, the J end by 3 bases, with 11 bases between. In DNA, the CDR3 is TGCGCCAGCAGTGACAGGGTCTTTTACACTGAAGCTTTCTTT. Protein product: CASSDRVFYTEAFF.